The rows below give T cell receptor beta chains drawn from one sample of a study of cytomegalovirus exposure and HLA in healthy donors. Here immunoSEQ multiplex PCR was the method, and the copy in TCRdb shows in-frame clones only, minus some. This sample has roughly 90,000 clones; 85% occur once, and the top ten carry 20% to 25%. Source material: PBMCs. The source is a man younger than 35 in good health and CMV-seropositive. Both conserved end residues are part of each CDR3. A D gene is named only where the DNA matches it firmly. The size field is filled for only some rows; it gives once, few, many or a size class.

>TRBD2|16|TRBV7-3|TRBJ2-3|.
TGTGCCAGCAGCCGAGGGACTAGCGGGAGCACAGATACGCAGTATTTT
CASSRGTSGSTDTQYF
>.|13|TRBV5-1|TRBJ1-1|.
TGCGCCAGCAGCCTGCGGGAGGAGGGTGAAGCTTTCTTT
CASSLREEGEAFF
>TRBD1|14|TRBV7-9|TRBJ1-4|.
TGTGCCAGCAGTTTTGACAGGGGGCCTGAAAAACTGTTTTTT
CASSFDRGPEKLFF
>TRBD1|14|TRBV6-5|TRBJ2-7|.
TGTGCCAGCAGTTACGACAGGGGGGACCACGAGCAGTACTTC
CASSYDRGDHEQYF
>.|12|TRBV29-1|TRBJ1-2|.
TGCAGCGTTGAAGTCGGGAACTATGGCTACACCTTC
CSVEVGNYGYTF
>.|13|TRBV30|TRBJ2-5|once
TGTGCCTGGAACCGGGACACCCAAGAGACCCAGTACTTC
CAWNRDTQETQYF
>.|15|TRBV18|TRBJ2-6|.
TGTGCCAGCTCACCAACCGCAGTAGGGGCCAACGTCCTGACTTTC
CASSPTAVGANVLTF
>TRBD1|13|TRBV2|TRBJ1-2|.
TGTGCCAGCAGTAGACAGGGAACTAGAGGCTACACCTTC
CASSRQGTRGYTF
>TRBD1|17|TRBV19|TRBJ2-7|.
TGTGCCAGTAGTACTCGACAGGGGGTTTTCGTCCCCTACGAGCAGTACTTC
CASSTRQGVFVPYEQYF
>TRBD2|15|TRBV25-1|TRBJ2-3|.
TGTGCCAGCAGTGGGGCGGGAGGATCATTAGATACGCAGTATTTT
CASSGAGGSLDTQYF
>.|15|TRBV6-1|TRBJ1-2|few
TGTGCCAGCAGGGGATGGAGGGACGCTAACTATGGCTACACCTTC
CASRGWRDANYGYTF
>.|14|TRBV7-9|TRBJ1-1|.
TGTGCCAGCAGATACCAAGGGCGGGACACTGAAGCTTTCTTT
CASRYQGRDTEAFF
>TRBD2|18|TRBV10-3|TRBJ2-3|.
TGTGCCATCAGTGAGTCGATTACAAGGAGCGGGGACACAGATACGCAGTATTTT
CAISESITRSGDTDTQYF
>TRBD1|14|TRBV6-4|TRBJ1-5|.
TGTGCCAGACCGGACAGGGGGAATAATCAGCCCCAGCATTTT
CARPDRGNNQPQHF
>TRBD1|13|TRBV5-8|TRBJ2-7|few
TGTGCCAGCGAACGGGACAGGGGCTACGAGCAGTACTTC
CASERDRGYEQYF
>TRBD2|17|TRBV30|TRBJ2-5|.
TGTGCCTGGAGTGTTGGGACTAGTATTGGCTCCCAAGAGACCCAGTACTTC
CAWSVGTSIGSQETQYF
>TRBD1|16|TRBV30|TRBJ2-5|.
TGTGCCTGGAGCCTCTCCGGGACAGGGATTAGGAAGACCCAGTACTTC
CAWSLSGTGIRKTQYF
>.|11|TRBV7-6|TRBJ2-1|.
TGTGCCAGCAGCTCCGGGAATGAGCAGTTCTTC
CASSSGNEQFF
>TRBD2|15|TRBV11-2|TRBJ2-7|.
TGTGCCAGCAGCCAATACCGCGGGAGCAGATACGAGCAGTACTTC
CASSQYRGSRYEQYF
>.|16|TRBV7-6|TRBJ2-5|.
TGTGCCAGCAGCTTAGAGCAAACTAGGTTCCAAGAGACCCAGTACTTC
CASSLEQTRFQETQYF
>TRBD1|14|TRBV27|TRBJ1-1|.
TGTGCCAGCAGGTGGACAGGGTCCTACACTGAAGCTTTCTTT
CASRWTGSYTEAFF
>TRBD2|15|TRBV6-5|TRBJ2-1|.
TGTGCCAGCAGGCTCGGGACTAGCGGTTACAATGAGCAGTTCTTC
CASRLGTSGYNEQFF
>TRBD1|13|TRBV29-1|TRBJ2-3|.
TGCAGCTTGTGGACAGGGAGCACAGATACGCAGTATTTT
CSLWTGSTDTQYF
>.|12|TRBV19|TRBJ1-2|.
TGTGCCAGTAATTCAGGGGTCTATGGCTACACCTTC
CASNSGVYGYTF
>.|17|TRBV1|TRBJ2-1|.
TGCACCAGCAGCCAGAAAAGGCGGGGACAGGATCAACGTGAGCAGTTCTTC
CTSSQKRRGQDQREQFF
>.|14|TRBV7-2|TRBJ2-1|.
TGTGCCAGCAGCTTATCGGTCGCAGGGGACGAGCAGTTCTTC
CASSLSVAGDEQFF
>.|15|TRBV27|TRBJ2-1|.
TGTGCCAGCAGTTTGAGGGATCCCAACGGGAATGAGCAGTTCTTC
CASSLRDPNGNEQFF
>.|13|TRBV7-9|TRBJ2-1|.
TGTGCCAGCAGCTGGTCAGGCAGCAATGAGCAGTTCTTC
CASSWSGSNEQFF
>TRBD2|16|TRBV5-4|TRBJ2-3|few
TGTGCCAGCAGCATCCGGACTAGCGGGCTCACAGATACGCAGTATTTT
CASSIRTSGLTDTQYF
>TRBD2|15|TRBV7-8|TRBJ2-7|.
TGTGCCAGCAGCTTAGCCAGCGGGGGGTCCTACGAGCAGTACTTC
CASSLASGGSYEQYF
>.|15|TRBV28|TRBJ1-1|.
TGTGCCAGCAGTTTATTTGCGGGGCTGAGCACTGAAGCTTTCTTT
CASSLFAGLSTEAFF
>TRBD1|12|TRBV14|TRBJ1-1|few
TGTGCCAGCAGCAGGGGGCACACTGAAGCTTTCTTT
CASSRGHTEAFF
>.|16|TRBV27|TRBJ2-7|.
TGTGCCAGCAGTTCCAACCTTGGGCAGACCTTCTACGAGCAGTACTTC
CASSSNLGQTFYEQYF
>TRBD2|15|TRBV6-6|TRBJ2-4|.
TGTGCCAGCAGTTACTTAGCGGGAGACGAAAACATTCAGTACTTC
CASSYLAGDENIQYF
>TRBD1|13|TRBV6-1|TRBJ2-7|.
TGTGCCAGCAGATGGGACAGTTCCTACGAGCAGTACTTC
CASRWDSSYEQYF
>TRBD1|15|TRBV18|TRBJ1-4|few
TGTGCCAGCTCACCACCCAGCGGACAGGGGGGAAAACTGTTTTTT
CASSPPSGQGGKLFF
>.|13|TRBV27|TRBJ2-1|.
TGTGCCAGCAGCCCCCACAGGGACAATGAGCAGTTCTTC
CASSPHRDNEQFF
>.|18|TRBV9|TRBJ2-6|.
TGTGCCAGCAGCCCTGCACGGGGATTCCTCTCTGGGGCCAACGTCCTGACTTTC
CASSPARGFLSGANVLTF
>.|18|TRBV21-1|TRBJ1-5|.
TGTGCCACCCCAACTTCTTCGATCCCTTGCTATAGCAATCAGCCCCAGCATTTT
CATPTSSIPCYSNQPQHF
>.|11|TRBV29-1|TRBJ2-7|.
TGCAGCGTTGGCGGAACCTACGAGCAGTACTTC
CSVGGTYEQYF
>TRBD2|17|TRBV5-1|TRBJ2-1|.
TGCGCCAGCAGCCCCCTCCCTTTTTTGGCGGGAGGCAGTGAGCAGTTCTTC
CASSPLPFLAGGSEQFF
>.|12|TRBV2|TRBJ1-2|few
TGTGCCAGCCGCGGGACTTACTATGGCTACACCTTC
CASRGTYYGYTF
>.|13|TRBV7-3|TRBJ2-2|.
TGTGCCAGCAGCTTCCAGGGAGGCGGGGAGCTGTTTTTT
CASSFQGGGELFF
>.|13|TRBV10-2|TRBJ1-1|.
TGCGCCAGCAGTTACGGGAGAAACACTGAAGCTTTCTTT
CASSYGRNTEAFF
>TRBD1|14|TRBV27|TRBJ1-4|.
TGTGCCAGCAGTGCGGACAGGGATAATGAAAAACTGTTTTTT
CASSADRDNEKLFF
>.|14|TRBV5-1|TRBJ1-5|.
TGCGCCAGCAGCTCCCCCCGGAGTGGTCAGCCCCAGCATTTT
CASSSPRSGQPQHF
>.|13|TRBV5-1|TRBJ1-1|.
TGCGCCAGCAGCTTGGCAGTGAACACTGAAGCTTTCTTT
CASSLAVNTEAFF
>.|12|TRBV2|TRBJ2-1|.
TGTGCCAGCAGCTCTCAGGGAGGTGAGCAGTTCTTC
CASSSQGGEQFF
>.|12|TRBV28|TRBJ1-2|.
TGTGCCAGCAGTTTTACGACACGGGGCTACACCTTC
CASSFTTRGYTF
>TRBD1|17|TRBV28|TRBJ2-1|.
TGTGCCAGCAGTTTACGGGCAGGGGGCAGGACCTACAATGAGCAGTTCTTC
CASSLRAGGRTYNEQFF
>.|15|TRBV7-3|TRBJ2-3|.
TGTGCCAGCAGCTTAACTGGGGCAGATACAGATACGCAGTATTTT
CASSLTGADTDTQYF
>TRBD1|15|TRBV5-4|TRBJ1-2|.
TGTGCCAGCAGCTCTACAGGGGCTCAAGGCTATGGCTACACCTTC
CASSSTGAQGYGYTF
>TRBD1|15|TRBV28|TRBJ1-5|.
TGTGCCAGCGCAGGGGGCGGCTGGGGCAATCAGCCCCAGCATTTT
CASAGGGWGNQPQHF
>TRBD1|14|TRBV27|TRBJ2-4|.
TGTGCCAGCAGTTTGAGGACAGGGAGCCACATTCAGTACTTC
CASSLRTGSHIQYF
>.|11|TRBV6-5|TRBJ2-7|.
TGTGCCAGCAGTTACCTTTACGAGCAGTACTTC
CASSYLYEQYF
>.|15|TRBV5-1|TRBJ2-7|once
TGCGCCAGCAGCCTGGAGGGGGCTAGCTCCTACGAGCAGTACTTC
CASSLEGASSYEQYF
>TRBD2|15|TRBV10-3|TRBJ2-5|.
TGTGCCATCAGTGACCCCCGGACTAGACGTGGAGCCCAGTACTTC
CAISDPRTRRGAQYF
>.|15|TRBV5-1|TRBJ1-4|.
TGCGCCAGCAGCTTGGCCGGGCAGGGAGGGGAAAAACTGTTTTTT
CASSLAGQGGEKLFF
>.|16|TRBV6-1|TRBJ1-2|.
TGTGCCAGCAGTGAAGCCCAAGCCGAAAGAGGCTATGGCTACACCTTC
CASSEAQAERGYGYTF